This entry lists 5 T cell receptor beta chains sequenced from one sample in a study of blood T cell repertoires in COVID-19. Method: immunoSEQ multiplex PCR; TCRdb's copy keeps in-frame clones and lacks some. The sample carries around 220,000 clones, about 91% recorded once. Sequenced: peripheral blood. The source is a man aged 18 to 30 with active or convalescent COVID-19.

The rearrangement links TRBV9 to TRBJ2-1, with TRBD1 identical over 12 bases. CDR1 is SGDLS, CDR2 YYNGEE, per germline. The V gene end was trimmed by 0 bases and the J gene end by 4 bases; junction bases not matched to a gene: 2. This CDR3 contains 16 residues. Here the CDR3 reads CASSVAGQGAYNEQFF. As DNA, the CDR3 is TGTGCCAGCAGCGTAGCGGGACAGGGGGCGTACAATGAGCAGTTCTTC.

This chain connects TRBV12-2 to TRBJ2-5; TRBD2 reflects the table's D call only, with no check against the DNA. TRBV12-2 is deemed a pseudogene. This CDR3 is 15 amino acids long. CDR3 in DNA: TGTGCAAGTCGCTTAGACGGCGGGAGCCAGAAGACCCAGTACTTC. Amino acid sequence: CASRLDGGSQKTQYF.

The chain joins TRBV28 to TRBJ2-5; 14 bases agree with TRBD2. V lost 5 bases to trimming and J lost 5 bases; unmatched junction nucleotides: 7. This CDR3 is 16 amino acids long. CDR1 is MDHEN, CDR2 SYDVKM, per germline. CDR3 amino acids: CASSGTSGRSEETQYF. CDR3 in DNA: TGTGCCAGCAGTGGGACTAGCGGGAGATCAGAGGAGACCCAGTACTTC.

The genes are TRBV28 and TRBJ1-1; D uncertain. The V gene's germline CDR1 is MDHEN and CDR2 SYDVKM. Trimming left V 6 bases short and J 4 bases short, with 21 bases between. The CDR3 sequence is 16 residues long. The CDR3 loop reads CASSRRGRYVGTEAFF. Here the CDR3 DNA reads TGTGCCAGCAGCCGGCGAGGGCGTTACGTGGGCACTGAAGCTTTCTTT. Combining the CDR3 with reference TRBV28 and TRBJ1-1 gives the whole variable domain DVKVTQSSRYLVKRTGEKVFLECVQDMDHENMFWYRQDPGLGLRLIYFSYDVKMKEKGDIPEGYSVSREKKERFSLILESASTNQTSMYLCASSRRGRYVGTEAFFGQGTRLTVV.

The V and J genes are TRBV5-1 and TRBJ2-5, with D possibly TRBD2 on 5 matching bases. The CDR3 spans 15 residues. The V end was cut by 3 bases, the J end by 5 bases, with 17 bases between. Germline lookup yields CDR1 SGHRS and CDR2 YFSETQ. The CDR3 spells CASSWSGGTGETQYF. In DNA form, the CDR3 reads TGCGCCAGCAGCTGGAGTGGCGGAACGGGGGAGACCCAGTACTTC.